The source of this TCR beta chain is a study of blood T cell repertoires in COVID-19. Overall study: Spain, Italy and the United States supplied samples that represented acute and convalescent COVID-19. T cells, B-cell-depleted T cells, or PBMCs provided the cDNA or gDNA that served as material.

Clones were sequenced by immunoSEQ multiplex PCR, and TCRdb holds only the in-frame ones, with some missing. Of about 68,000 clones listed, under 95% were seen once; the top ten hold 4.5% to 6%. V shed 3 bases and J shed 1 base, with 11 bases lying between them. Per the germline V gene, CDR1 is SGHRS and CDR2 is YFSETQ. CDR3 length: 14 amino acids. The genes are TRBV5-1 and TRBJ2-7; D may be TRBD1 (7 bases). What was sequenced was peripheral blood. The TCR was taken from a woman aged 60-70 years with active COVID-19. This CDR3 reads CASSSQGGSYEQYF. CDR3 nucleotide sequence: TGCGCCAGCAGCTCCCAGGGGGGTTCCTACGAGCAGTACTTC.